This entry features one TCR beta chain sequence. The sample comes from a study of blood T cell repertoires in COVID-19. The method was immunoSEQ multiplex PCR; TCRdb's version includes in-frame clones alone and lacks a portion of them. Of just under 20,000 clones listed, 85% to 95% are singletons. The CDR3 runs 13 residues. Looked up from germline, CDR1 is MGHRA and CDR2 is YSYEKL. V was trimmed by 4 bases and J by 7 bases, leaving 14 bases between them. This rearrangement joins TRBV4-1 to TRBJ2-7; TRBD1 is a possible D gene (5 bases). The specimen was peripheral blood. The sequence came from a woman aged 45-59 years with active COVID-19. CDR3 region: CASSLDKGQEQYF. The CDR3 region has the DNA TGCGCCAGCAGCCTGGACAAGGGGCAGGAGCAGTACTTC.